The present TCR beta chain was sequenced within a study of shared clonotypes between healthy human individuals. Overall study: Aged 18 to 49, the donors were a couple of women and a few men. Overall study results and limits: Naive subsets tended to show greater estimated richness than memory subsets. Tissues were not sampled, only blood, and their repertoires likely differ.

Clones were read by immunoSEQ multiplex PCR, and TCRdb kept only the in-frame ones, dropping some. The table shows 600,000 to 750,000 clones, with 72% occurring only once. A note on this clone: Its cognate antigen is unknown.

There are 15 residues in the CDR3. CDR1 and CDR2 from the germline V gene are SGHRS and YFSETQ. Trimming pared 4 bases from V and 4 bases from J, leaving 15 bases between. Adult Caucasians living in Nashville, Tennessee made up all of the donors. The specimen sequenced was memory CD4+ T cells sorted from blood. The subset was: CD45RA-negative fraction. V is TRBV5-1 and J is TRBJ2-1, with D perhaps TRBD2 (5 bases). The TCR was taken from a woman aged 25 to 45 in good health. The chain's CDR3 is CASSPRDPIYNEQFF. CDR3 DNA sequence: TGCGCCAGCAGCCCCCGGGATCCGATTTACAATGAGCAGTTCTTC.